This TCR beta chain is from a study of OX40 agonist ivuxolimab in advanced cancers. Study-wide context: Three patients showed partial responses: one hepatocellular carcinoma and two cutaneous melanoma cases.

Profiled with immunoSEQ multiplex PCR; TCRdb holds only in-frame clones, not every one. The sample includes about 42,000 clones, about 86% of them seen just once. Germline CDR1 reads LGHNA; CDR2 reads YSLEER. The CDR3 contains 14 residues. V was cut by 1 base and J by 1 base, with 6 bases left in between. This clonotype was obtained from an adult with an advanced solid tumor such as melanoma, head and neck, liver or kidney cancer. The chain carries TRBV4-3 and TRBJ2-3; D might be TRBD2 (6 bases). Sequences were derived from CD4+ or CD8+ T cells sorted from blood, sampled in a trial of the OX40 agonist ivuxolimab. The CDR3 DNA reads TGCGCCAGCAGCCAAGCGGGGGGCACAGATACGCAGTATTTT. As protein: CASSQAGGTDTQYF.